This TCR beta chain was identified in a study of cytomegalovirus exposure and HLA in healthy donors. Notes on this clone: Its antigen is as yet unknown.

The ends were cut back, 2 bases at V and 4 bases at J, with 8 bases in the middle. CDR3 size: 13 residues. Germline CDR1 is WSHSY and CDR2 is SAAADI. Points from the study as a whole: Cytomegalovirus-associated TCR beta chains were listed, numbering around 150. A later analysis showed that HLA-associated TCR beta chains had undergone more clonal expansion than equally common others.

In the PCR, 60 Vbeta and 13 Jbeta primers were used. The protocol was immunoSEQ multiplex PCR, while the TCRdb copy is restricted to in-frame clones and leaves out a portion. The data contain approximately 140,000 clones, around 79% of them singletons. The rearrangement links TRBV10-2 to TRBJ2-5; D is perhaps TRBD2 (5 bases). Input material: PBMCs. This TCR derives from a human donor in good health. The CDR3 here is CASSESGLETQYF. In nucleotides, the CDR3 is TGCGCCAGCAGTGAGAGCGGCTTAGAGACCCAGTACTTC.